The present entry profiles one TCR beta chain with its context. Its target is not known. Reverse transcribing all isolated RNA meant expressed TCRB transcripts were sequenced. Sequencing used immunoSEQ multiplex PCR; TCRdb keeps in-frame clones, though not all of them. The sample carries more than 150,000 clones, approximately 9% recorded once. The CDR3 contains 14 residues. The ends lost 4 bases at V and 8 bases at J; junction bases unmatched: 5. Germline-derived CDR1 and CDR2 are SGHTA and FQGNSA. The sample originates from a study of beta chain features in type 1 diabetes. Study-wide context: Healthy donors and patients showed comparable age, gender and cell yields. The number of sorted cells examined across all samples was around 110 million. The study's findings and limits: In all four CD4+ subsets, TCRB CDR3 length was significantly, moderately reduced in type 1 diabetes.

It was one heparinised blood draw, averaging approximately 100 mL, that each donor gave. Sequencing was performed on central memory CD4+ T cells from blood. The sequence came from a woman younger than 30 in good health. This rearrangement joins TRBV7-2 to TRBJ1-2; 12 nucleotides match TRBD1. CDR3 in DNA: TGTGCCAGCAGCTCCGGGACAGGGGGCTGGGGCTACACCTTC. It encodes CASSSGTGGWGYTF.